One sample yielded the 18 T cell receptor beta chains listed below, sequenced in a study of blood T cell repertoires in COVID-19. Here immunoSEQ multiplex PCR was the method, and the copy in TCRdb shows in-frame clones only, minus some. The sample includes more than 150,000 clones, around 80% of them seen just once. The source material was peripheral blood. Every receptor here comes from a man in his sixties with acute or convalescent COVID-19.

This clone was recorded a few times. The chain couples TRBV5-1 to TRBJ2-3; TRBD2 is a possible D gene (5 bases). Trimming shortened V by 4 bases and J by 6 bases, and 12 bases separated the two germline ends. CDR1 is SGHRS, CDR2 YFSETQ, per germline. This CDR3 comprises 13 residues. CDR3 region: CASSPGVRDTQYF. The DNA for the CDR3 is TGCGCCAGCAGCCCCGGGGTCCGGGATACGCAGTATTTT. Supplemented by reference TRBV5-1 and TRBJ2-3, the full variable domain reads KAGVTQTPRYLIKTRGQQVTLSCSPISGHRSVSWYQQTPGQGLQFLFEYFSETQRNKGNFPGRFSGRQFSNSRSEMNVSTLELGDSALYLCASSPGVRDTQYFGPGTRLTVL.

This clone was observed once. The rearrangement uses TRBV12-3 or TRBV12-4 and TRBJ2-7; weak D call: TRBD1 (5 bases). Trimming removed 7 bases from V and 0 bases from J, with 10 bases in between. This CDR3 has 13 residues. CDR3 region: CASTRTSSYEQYF. In DNA, the CDR3 is TGTGCCAGCACCCGGACATCCTCCTACGAGCAGTACTTC.

This clone was counted only a few times. The rearrangement uses TRBV28 and TRBJ2-1; no definite D call. Germline CDR1 reads MDHEN; CDR2 reads SYDVKM. V lost 5 bases, J lost 5 bases, and 13 bases lay in between. The length of the CDR3 is 14 residues. The CDR3 reads CASSLFAVHNEQFF. In DNA form, the CDR3 reads TGTGCCAGCAGTCTCTTTGCGGTCCACAATGAGCAGTTCTTC.

This rearrangement joins TRBV7-9 to TRBJ2-2; no reliable D call. V was pared by 5 bases and J by 7 bases, with 8 bases between. The CDR3 loop spans 12 amino acids. Germline V gene lookup returns CDR1 SEHNR and CDR2 FQNEAQ (reference sequence). CDR3 in DNA: TGTGCCAGCAGCCGAGGAATCGGGGAGCTGTTTTTT. This translates into CASSRGIGELFF.

The V and J genes are TRBV21-1 and TRBJ1-2. TRBV21-1 is a listed pseudogene. This CDR3 region has 18 residues. DNA of the CDR3: TGTGCCAGCAGCAAAGGGAGAGGTTCCGCGTTTTCTGGCTATGGCTACACCTTC. Protein: CASSKGRGSAFSGYGYTF.

The V call is TRBV28, the J call TRBJ1-6; D gene uncertain. The germline CDR1 and CDR2 sequences are MDHEN and SYDVKM. V was shortened by 2 bases and J by 5 bases, with 7 bases between the two germline ends. The CDR3 consists of 14 residues. DNA for the CDR3: TGTGCCAGCAGTTTAAGTCAGAATAATTCACCCCTCCACTTT. This gives the protein CASSLSQNNSPLHF.

About this clone itself: The sample carries other DNA sequences with the same CDR3. The CDR3 reads CASSYGAANTEAFF. As DNA, the CDR3 is TGTGCCAGCAGTTATGGGGCCGCGAACACTGAAGCTTTCTTT. The rearrangement joins TRBV6-5 to TRBJ1-1; D may be TRBD1 (5 bases). The germline V and J ends were trimmed by 3 bases and 1 base, with 9 bases remaining between them. The CDR3 totals 14 residues. Germline V gene lookup returns CDR1 MNHEY and CDR2 SVGAGI.

This chain uses TRBV5-1 with TRBJ2-3, with 8 bases aligning to TRBD2. From germline, CDR1 is SGHRS and CDR2 YFSETQ. The CDR3 has 15 amino acids. The J segment lost 5 bases and the V segment lost 7 bases, leaving 12 bases of the junction unmatched. CDR3 in amino acids: CASAKAGEKGDTQYF. The CDR3 DNA reads as TGCGCCAGCGCGAAAGCGGGGGAGAAGGGAGATACGCAGTATTTT.

V gene TRBV7-9 combines with J gene TRBJ1-6; 9 nucleotides agree with TRBD1. Germline lookup yields CDR1 SEHNR and CDR2 FQNEAQ (reference sequence). The CDR3 loop spans 15 amino acids. J was trimmed by 7 bases and V by 5 bases; bases with no gene match: 6. CDR3 sequence (DNA): TGTGCCAGCAGCCCCCAGACAGGGGGGAATTCACCCCTCCACTTT. It is translated as CASSPQTGGNSPLHF.

The chain has TRBV10-3 and TRBJ1-2; 8 nucleotides line up with TRBD1. Per germline, CDR1 ENHRY and CDR2 SYGVKD. V shed 6 bases and J 6 bases; nucleotides not matched to a gene: 18. This CDR3 comprises 17 residues. The CDR3 coding sequence is TGTGCCATCAGCCCTTGGGCAGGGGGCCGTGAAGTCAATGGCTACACCTTC. Its translation is CAISPWAGGREVNGYTF.

The genes are TRBV16 and TRBJ2-2, with TRBD1 as a possible D gene (5 bases). Trimming left V 0 bases short and J 4 bases short, with 9 bases between. CDR3 length equals 15 residues. Germline V gene data show CDR1 as KGHSY and CDR2 as FQNENV. The CDR3 sequence: CASSQSRTITGELFF. CDR3 in DNA: TGTGCCAGCAGCCAATCTCGGACAATCACCGGGGAGCTGTTTTTT.

The chain combines TRBV6-5 with TRBJ2-1, with TRBD2 identical over 8 bases. J gave up 10 bases and V 2 bases, and 7 bases lay outside the gene matches. Germline loops: CDR1 MNHEY, CDR2 SVGAGI. The CDR3 runs 14 residues. The CDR3, as DNA: TGTGCCAGCAGTTACAGAGCGGGAGTTGGCGAGCAGTTCTTC. As protein: CASSYRAGVGEQFF.

The CDR3 nucleotides are TGCGCCAGCAGCCAAGAGACAACACCGTCCACTGAAGCTTTCTTT. Its translation: CASSQETTPSTEAFF. V usage is TRBV4-3 and J usage is TRBJ1-1; no definite D call. V was cut by 0 bases and J by 4 bases, with 12 bases left in between. This CDR3 spans 15 amino acids. Per the germline V gene, CDR1 is LGHNA and CDR2 is YSLEER.

This chain uses TRBV5-1 with TRBJ1-1; perhaps TRBD1 as D (5 bases). V gave up 4 bases and J gave up 4 bases, with 20 bases separating them. The CDR3 covers 16 residues. Germline assignment: CDR1 SGHRS and CDR2 YFSETQ. Here the CDR3 reads CASSVVTPRGSTEAFF. In DNA, the CDR3 is TGCGCCAGCAGCGTAGTGACCCCTAGGGGTAGCACTGAAGCTTTCTTT.

The rearrangement joins TRBV19 to TRBJ1-1, with D hard to call. The CDR3 is 13 residues long. Germline V gene data show CDR1 as LNHDA and CDR2 as SQIVND (reference sequence). The V end lost 8 bases, the J end lost 3 bases, and 13 bases lay between the germline ends. CDR3 region: CASQRREDTEAFF. The DNA of the CDR3 is TGTGCCAGTCAGAGGCGTGAGGACACTGAAGCTTTCTTT.

V usage is TRBV6-5 and J usage is TRBJ1-2, with D unresolved. The CDR3 consists of 13 residues. Germline V gives CDR1 MNHEY, CDR2 SVGAGI. The V and J ends lost 7 bases and 5 bases respectively, with 14 bases between them. CDR3 sequence: CASTQVVGYGYTF. In DNA, the CDR3 is TGTGCCAGCACCCAGGTCGTCGGTTATGGCTACACCTTC.

This clone was seen once. This chain joins TRBV19 and TRBJ1-1, with D possibly matching TRBD1 (6 bases). The CDR3 is 15 amino acids. V gave up 7 bases and J gave up 6 bases, with 21 bases separating them. Germline V gene sequence: CDR1 LNHDA, CDR2 SQIVND (reference sequence). The CDR3 nucleotides read TGTGCCAGTACCCCCCGGGGCCTCCCAGGGGCTGAAGCTTTCTTT. It yields the protein CASTPRGLPGAEAFF. The full variable domain, completed using reference TRBV19 and TRBJ1-1, is DGGITQSPKYLFRKEGQNVTLSCEQNLNHDAMYWYRQDPGQGLRLIYYSQIVNDFQKGDIAEGYSVSREKKESFPLTVTSAQKNPTAFYLCASTPRGLPGAEAFFGQGTRLTVV.

The chain uses TRBV15 and TRBJ2-6; possibly TRBD2 for D (6 bases). The length of the CDR3 is 14 residues. Germline V lookup: CDR1 LNHNV, CDR2 YYDKDF (reference sequence). Trimming removed 5 bases at V and 12 bases at J, with 17 bases between. The CDR3 bases are TGTGCCACCAGCTTGTTGGGGGGTAATGGCGTCCTGACTTTC. Residues: CATSLLGGNGVLTF. The full variable domain, its missing parts supplied by reference TRBV15 and TRBJ2-6, is DAMVIQNPRYQVTQFGKPVTLSCSQTLNHNVMYWYQQKSSQAPKLLFHYYDKDFNNEADTPDNFQSRRPNTSFCFLDIRSPGLGDTAMYLCATSLLGGNGVLTFGAGSRLTVL.